This entry concerns a single T cell receptor beta chain. This sample was included in a study of blood T cell repertoires in COVID-19. Germline-derived CDR1 and CDR2 are SGHTA and FQGNSA. The CDR3 has 16 amino acids. With 3 bases removed from V and 5 bases from J, the gap between germline ends came to 19 bases. How the authors handled the data: Estimation of nucleated cell counts was performed using reference gene primer amplification. The method was immunoSEQ multiplex PCR; TCRdb's version includes in-frame clones alone and lacks a portion of them. From that table come the V and J calls and clone size; the DNA was used to work out D and trimming. In the table there are about 170,000 clones, approximately 91% of which are singletons.

The chain links TRBV7-2 to TRBJ1-1, with TRBD1 as a possible D gene (5 bases). The specimen sequenced was peripheral blood. This sequence originates from a man between 45 and 60 years old with acute or convalescent COVID-19. The CDR3 region has the DNA TGTGCCAGCAGCTTCCCGGAGCTGGGGGGAAGGACTGAAGCTTTCTTT. Translation gives CASSFPELGGRTEAFF.